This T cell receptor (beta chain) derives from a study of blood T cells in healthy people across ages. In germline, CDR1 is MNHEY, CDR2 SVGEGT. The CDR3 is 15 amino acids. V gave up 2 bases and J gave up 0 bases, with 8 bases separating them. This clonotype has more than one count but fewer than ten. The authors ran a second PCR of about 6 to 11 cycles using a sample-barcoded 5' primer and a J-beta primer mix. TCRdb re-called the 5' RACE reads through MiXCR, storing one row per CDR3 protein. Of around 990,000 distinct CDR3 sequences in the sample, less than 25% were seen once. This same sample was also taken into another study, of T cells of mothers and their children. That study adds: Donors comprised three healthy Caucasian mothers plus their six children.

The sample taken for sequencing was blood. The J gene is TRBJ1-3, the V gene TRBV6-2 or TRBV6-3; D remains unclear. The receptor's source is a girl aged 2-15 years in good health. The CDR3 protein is CASSYEPASGNTIYF. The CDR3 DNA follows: TGTGCCAGCAGTTACGAACCTGCCTCTGGAAACACCATATATTTT.